This passage covers 27 T cell receptor beta chains from one sample sequenced in a study of T cells in Graves' hyperthyroidism and ophthalmopathy. Regions amplified from RNA transcripts were the TCR beta CDR3 regions. The primer set for the first-round RT-PCR of the TCR CDR3 was HTBI. TCRdb used MiXCR to reprocess the multiplex PCR reads, holding one entry per CDR3 protein. The sample lists about 690,000 distinct CDR3 sequences; roughly 17% were seen once. The specimen sequenced was blood. These receptors were collected from a man aged 50-59 years with Graves' hyperthyroidism.

There are a few counts of this clonotype. V usage is TRBV7-9 and J usage is TRBJ1-1; D perhaps matches TRBD1 (5 bases). The CDR3 extends over 13 amino acids. Looked up from germline, CDR1 is SEHNR and CDR2 is FQNEAQ (reference sequence). Trimming pared 5 bases from V and 10 bases from J, leaving 17 bases between. CDR3 protein: CASSLIGDAAAFF. DNA for the CDR3: TGTGCCAGCAGCCTGATAGGGGACGCTGCAGCTTTCTTT.

There are many counts of this clonotype. The rearrangement uses TRBV18 and TRBJ2-7; D gene unclear. The germline V gene has CDR1 KGHSH and CDR2 LQKENI. The CDR3 has 11 residues. Deletions cut 6 bases from V and 7 bases from J, with 10 bases between. The CDR3: CASSPQYEQYF. CDR3 nucleotides: TGTGCCAGCTCTCCCCAATATGAGCAGTACTTC.

This chain connects TRBV29-1 to TRBJ1-5; no definite D call. The CDR3 loop spans 13 amino acids. The V end was cut by 5 bases, the J end by 0 bases, with 8 bases between. Per germline, CDR1 SQVTM and CDR2 ANQGSEA. In DNA, the CDR3 is TGCAGCGTTCTGGCAGATAGCAATCAGCCCCAGCATTTT. The encoded protein is CSVLADSNQPQHF. The full variable domain, completed using reference TRBV29-1 and TRBJ1-5, is SAVISQKPSRDICQRGTSLTIQCQVDSQVTMMFWYRQQPGQSLTLIATANQGSEATYESGFVIDKFPISRPNLTFSTLTVSNMSPEDSSIYLCSVLADSNQPQHFGDGTRLSIL.

This clonotype was seen at least ten times. This chain connects TRBV20-1 to TRBJ2-3, with TRBD1 matching 9 bases. In germline, CDR1 is DFQATT, CDR2 SNEGSKA (reference sequence). The CDR3 length is 14 residues. V shed 6 bases and J 0 bases; nucleotides not matched to a gene: 4. In DNA, the CDR3 is TGCAGTGCCCGGGACAGGGCTAGCACAGATACGCAGTATTTT. Protein: CSARDRASTDTQYF.

This clonotype was counted between two and nine times. V and J are TRBV29-1 and TRBJ1-2, with TRBD1 matching 9 bases. Germline V gene data show CDR1 as SQVTM and CDR2 as ANQGSEA. Trimming at V came to 3 bases and at J to 7 bases, leaving 3 bases not matched to a gene. This CDR3 contains 12 residues. The CDR3 protein is CSVESTGGGYTF. The CDR3 DNA is TGCAGCGTTGAGTCGACAGGGGGTGGCTACACCTTC.

In this sample, this clonotype turned up many times. The J gene is TRBJ2-7, the V gene TRBV12-3 or TRBV12-4, with D perhaps matching TRBD2 (6 bases). Trimming removed 3 bases from V and 7 bases from J, with 16 bases in between. The CDR3 contains 14 residues. The CDR3 coding sequence is TGTGCCAGCAGTTTTAGGGCGGGACGAGGAGAGCAGTACTTC. This gives the protein CASSFRAGRGEQYF.

The rearrangement links TRBV19 to TRBJ1-5; D gene uncertain. CDR1 and CDR2 (germline): LNHDA, SQIVND (reference sequence). The V gene lost 3 bases and the J gene lost 4 bases, with 7 bases spanning the gap. The CDR3 extends over 13 amino acids. For the CDR3, the DNA is TGTGCCAGTAGTATTAAAGAGAATCAGCCCCAGCATTTT. This translates into CASSIKENQPQHF.

This clonotype was seen many times. The CDR3 loop is CASSSRQLTEAFF. The CDR3 DNA reads as TGTGCCAGCAGTTCTCGACAGCTCACTGAAGCTTTCTTT. The chain links TRBV27 to TRBJ1-1, with D maybe TRBD1 (5 bases). V lost 4 bases to trimming and J lost 4 bases, with 10 bases between them. Per the germline V gene, CDR1 is MNHEY and CDR2 is SMNVEV (reference sequence). The CDR3 sequence is 13 residues long.

This clonotype was counted only a few times. V usage is TRBV19 and J usage is TRBJ2-1, with D perhaps being TRBD1 or TRBD2 (5 bases each). From germline, CDR1 is LNHDA and CDR2 SQIVND (reference sequence). The CDR3 sequence is 14 residues long. V gave up 6 bases and J gave up 4 bases, with 13 bases separating them. The CDR3 region is CASRGVEGYNEQFF. CDR3 bases: TGTGCCAGTAGGGGGGTGGAAGGTTACAATGAGCAGTTCTTC.

As concerns this clonotype: It may be a read error: a sequence one base away is much more abundant. The chain employs TRBV18 and TRBJ2-2, with D possibly called TRBD1 or TRBD2 (5 bases each). CDR1 is KGHSH, CDR2 LQKENI, per germline. V was cut by 0 bases and J by 4 bases, with 12 bases left in between. The length of the CDR3 is 16 residues. In DNA form, the CDR3 reads TGTGCCAGCTCACCACCGAGGCCAGGGAGCACCGGGGAGCTGTTTTTT. Translated: CASSPPRPGSTGELFF.

The chain employs TRBV4-1 and TRBJ2-7, with 7 bases fitting TRBD2. Germline loops: CDR1 MGHRA, CDR2 YSYEKL. The CDR3 length is 14 residues. J was trimmed by 5 bases and V by 4 bases; bases with no gene match: 8. The CDR3 nucleotides read TGCGCCAGCAGCCTACCTTCGGGGGGAGACGAGCAGTACTTC. This sequence encodes CASSLPSGGDEQYF.

Points on this clonotype: The junction shows a germline mismatch at one end, possibly a read error. This chain uses TRBV2 with TRBJ2-3; the match to TRBD1 covers 10 bases. The CDR3 extends over 18 amino acids. Germline V gene lookup returns CDR1 SNHLY and CDR2 FYNNEI. The CDR3 loop is CASSEGTGVPPRTDTQYF. The CDR3 region has the DNA TGTGCCAGCAGCGAAGGGACAGGGGTTCCCCCTCGCACAGATACGCAGTATTTT.

The CDR3 is CASSQVYTGELFF. The CDR3 DNA is TGTGCCAGCAGCCAAGTATACACCGGGGAGCTGTTTTTT. V usage is TRBV14 and J usage is TRBJ2-2; D is unresolved. The CDR3 covers 13 residues. Deletions cut 1 base from V and 3 bases from J, with 3 bases between. Germline CDR1 reads SGHDN; CDR2 reads FVKESK.

This rearrangement joins TRBV11-2 to TRBJ2-3; 8 bases line up with TRBD2. This CDR3 is 18 amino acids long. Germline CDR1 is SGHAT and CDR2 is FQNNGV. The J segment lost 8 bases and the V segment lost 4 bases, leaving 20 bases of the junction unmatched. The CDR3 nucleotides read TGTGCCAGCAGCTCAGGACTAGCCCCTCCGCACACGATGGGTACGCAGTATTTT. Protein product: CASSSGLAPPHTMGTQYF.

The rearrangement links TRBV4-1 to TRBJ2-7, with TRBD2 identical over 10 bases. This CDR3 comprises 16 residues. Germline V lookup: CDR1 MGHRA, CDR2 YSYEKL. Trimming took 1 base from V and 7 from J; bases not matched to a gene: 10. CDR3 coding DNA: TGCGCCAGCAGCCAAGCAGCCAGCGGGAGGGCACAAGAGCAGTACTTC. This translates into CASSQAASGRAQEQYF.

This clonotype was found a few times. This chain connects TRBV13 to TRBJ1-1; D is ambiguous. This CDR3 is 14 amino acids long. Germline CDR1 is PRHDT and CDR2 is FYEKMQ (reference sequence). The V gene lost 10 bases and the J gene lost 1 base, with 16 bases spanning the gap. The DNA for the CDR3 is TGTGCCACCCCCTCGAAGAGTGCGAACACTGAAGCTTTCTTT. It encodes CATPSKSANTEAFF.

V is TRBV5-1 and J is TRBJ2-5, with 7 nucleotides matching TRBD2. There are 15 residues in the CDR3. Looked up from germline, CDR1 is SGHRS and CDR2 is YFSETQ. The junction had 6 bases not matched to a gene; V was cut back by 3 bases and J by 1 base. This CDR3 reads CASSSYGGGQETQYF. Here the CDR3 DNA reads TGCGCCAGCAGCTCGTATGGGGGGGGCCAAGAGACCCAGTACTTC.

This clonotype has more than one count but fewer than ten. A much larger clone lies one base from this, so it may be a read error. The chain is built from TRBV6-1 and TRBJ1-1, with D possibly TRBD1 on 6 matching bases. V lost 6 bases and J 1 base, leaving 18 bases between the germline ends. This CDR3 spans 16 amino acids. Germline-derived CDR1 and CDR2 are MNHNS and SASEGT. CDR3 protein: CASRIGAGHSNTEAFF. CDR3 in DNA: TGTGCCAGCAGAATTGGGGCGGGACACTCGAACACTGAAGCTTTCTTT.

The chain combines TRBV27 with TRBJ1-2; no definite D call. This CDR3 contains 14 residues. The V gene's germline CDR1 is MNHEY and CDR2 SMNVEV (reference sequence). Trimming took off 0 bases at V and 7 bases at J, with 12 bases between the two ends. This chain's CDR3 is CASSLSHGVFGYTF. CDR3 DNA: TGTGCCAGCAGTTTATCTCACGGGGTTTTTGGCTACACCTTC.

V gene TRBV12-3 or TRBV12-4 combines with J gene TRBJ1-1, with TRBD1 matching over 7 bases. The CDR3 runs 13 residues. J gave up 9 bases and V 6 bases, and 10 bases lay outside the gene matches. CDR3 region: CASSLRDSGKAFF. DNA for the CDR3: TGTGCCAGCAGCCTTAGGGACAGCGGAAAAGCTTTCTTT.

This clonotype has more than one count but fewer than ten. The chain uses TRBV19 and TRBJ1-2; 7 bases fit TRBD1. Germline CDR1 LNHDA, CDR2 SQIVND (reference sequence). The V segment lost 7 bases and the J segment 6 bases; nucleotides outside the gene matches: 5. The CDR3 spans 12 residues. CDR3 protein: CASNDRDNGYTF. CDR3 DNA: TGTGCCAGTAATGACAGGGATAATGGCTACACCTTC.

This clonotype was picked up a small number of times. The chain combines TRBV30 with TRBJ1-1; TRBD1 might be the D (6 bases). The CDR3 consists of 12 residues. Germline V gene lookup returns CDR1 GTSNPN and CDR2 SVGIG (reference sequence). V was cut by 7 bases and J by 5 bases, with 14 bases left in between. The DNA of the CDR3 is TGTGCCTCCGGGGGGGCTCGAACTGAAGCTTTCTTT. Translating it yields CASGGARTEAFF.

Points on this clonotype: This may be a read error, as it is one base from a much larger clone. This chain's CDR3 is CSARVSVGAGEQYF. CDR3 in DNA: TGCAGTGCTAGAGTCTCAGTGGGAGCAGGCGAGCAGTACTTC. The J gene is TRBJ2-7, the V gene TRBV20-1, with D perhaps TRBD2 (5 bases). V was trimmed by 1 base and J by 6 bases, leaving 16 bases between them. Looked up from germline, CDR1 is DFQATT and CDR2 is SNEGSKA (reference sequence). This CDR3 comprises 14 residues.

This clonotype was counted at least ten times. The chain is built from TRBV28 and TRBJ2-3; D is undetermined. Germline CDR1 is MDHEN and CDR2 is SYDVKM. CDR3 length equals 19 residues. Trimming stripped 3 bases from V and 0 bases from J, with 22 bases between. In DNA form, the CDR3 reads TGTGCCAGCAGTTTTATTGGTAGCAGAACGGATCCGAGCACAGATACGCAGTATTTT. It encodes CASSFIGSRTDPSTDTQYF.

This clonotype was seen at least ten times. The rearrangement joins TRBV9 to TRBJ1-2; no clear D gene. V lost 3 bases and J lost 2, with 11 bases in between. Germline V gene data show CDR1 as SGDLS and CDR2 as YYNGEE. This CDR3 has 14 residues. CDR3: CASSGPTKNYGYTF. CDR3 bases: TGTGCCAGCAGCGGGCCGACCAAAAACTATGGCTACACCTTC.

This clonotype was counted ten times or more. The rearrangement links TRBV6-1 to TRBJ2-2; possibly TRBD2 for D (5 bases). The V end lost 6 bases, the J end lost 1 base, and 12 bases lay between the germline ends. There are 15 residues in the CDR3. Germline values: CDR1 MNHNS, CDR2 SASEGT. CDR3 in amino acids: CASSSPGKNTGELFF. In DNA form, the CDR3 reads TGTGCCAGCAGCTCCCCCGGGAAGAACACCGGGGAGCTGTTTTTT.

For this clonotype: A much bigger clone sits one base away, suggesting this may be a read error. The chain is built from TRBV10-3 and TRBJ2-7; D perhaps matches TRBD1 (5 bases). The germline V gene encodes CDR1 ENHRY and CDR2 SYGVKD. The length of the CDR3 is 14 residues. V shed 3 bases and J shed 6 bases, with 15 bases lying between them. The DNA of the CDR3 is TGTGCCATCAGTGAACCAGGGTTTCAAGGCGAGCAGTACTTC. The encoded protein is CAISEPGFQGEQYF.